What follows describes a single T cell receptor beta chain. The data were taken from a study of T cells in Graves' hyperthyroidism and ophthalmopathy. Study information: At the time of initial diagnosis and before any treatment, peripheral blood was collected.

Regions amplified from RNA transcripts were the TCR beta CDR3 regions. In the first-round RT-PCR of the TCR CDR3, the HTBI primer set was used. TCRdb used MiXCR to reprocess the multiplex PCR reads, holding one entry per CDR3 protein. The sample has about 400,000 distinct CDR3 sequences; roughly 14% are singletons. CDR3 length equals 12 residues. Germline V gene lookup returns CDR1 MDHEN and CDR2 SYDVKM. Trimming left V 2 bases short and J 6 bases short, with 8 bases between. The receptor's source is a man between 18 and 29 years old with Graves' ophthalmopathy. Material for sequencing was blood. The genes are TRBV28 and TRBJ2-7, with D hard to call. Here the CDR3 reads CASSLRITEQYF. The CDR3 bases are TGTGCCAGCAGTTTAAGGATCACCGAGCAGTACTTC.